Here is one T cell receptor beta chain with its context. Its target is unknown. This sample was included in a study of cytomegalovirus exposure and HLA in healthy donors. Study outcomes and limitations: Later on, an analysis tied about 17,000 TCR beta sequences to HLA alleles at 0.05 false discovery rate. Among TCR beta chains, those listed as cytomegalovirus-associated numbered 164. In vitro testing confirmed a few CMV-associated chains as specific for CMV antigens.

Amplification used 60 Vbeta primers and 13 Jbeta primers. The data were produced by immunoSEQ multiplex PCR, yet TCRdb's version contains in-frame clones alone and is incomplete. The sample lists some 120,000 clones, approximately 85% occurring once. CDR1 SGHVS and CDR2 FNYEAQ come from the germline V gene. The V end lost 5 bases, the J end lost 1 base, and 8 bases lay between the germline ends. The CDR3 has 13 residues. The chain uses TRBV7-6 and TRBJ1-1; D is undetermined. This clonotype originated in a woman between 25 and 40 years old in good health and CMV-seropositive. The sequencing input was PBMCs. The CDR3 nucleotides read TGTGCCAGCAGCGAGACTGCGAACACTGAAGCTTTCTTT. Translation: CASSETANTEAFF.